This T cell receptor (beta chain) emerged from a study of OX40 agonist ivuxolimab in advanced cancers. Exclusion applied to patients with autoimmune disease history or systemic immunosuppression. The investigators sampled blood at baseline, at cycle 4 day 1, and at cycle 7 day 1. The assay was immunoSEQ multiplex PCR, and TCRdb's table has in-frame clones only and misses some. The data hold 50,000 to 70,000 clones, with less than 90% observed a single time. The material sequenced was CD4+ or CD8+ T cells sorted from blood, taken in a trial of the OX40 agonist ivuxolimab. This TCR was sampled from an adult with an advanced solid tumor such as melanoma, head and neck, liver or kidney cancer.

The CDR3 sequence is CATSRDYSNQPQHF. The DNA of the CDR3 is TGTGCCACCAGCAGAGATTATAGCAATCAGCCCCAGCATTTT. The V and J genes are TRBV15 and TRBJ1-5; D gene uncertain. The germline gives CDR1 LNHNV, CDR2 YYDKDF (reference sequence). The CDR3 loop spans 14 amino acids. Between the trimmed V and J ends, which lost 0 bases and 0 bases, there was a span of 3 bases. Using reference TRBV15 and TRBJ1-5 for the parts outside the CDR3, the full variable domain is DAMVIQNPRYQVTQFGKPVTLSCSQTLNHNVMYWYQQKSSQAPKLLFHYYDKDFNNEADTPDNFQSRRPNTSFCFLDIRSPGLGDTAMYLCATSRDYSNQPQHFGDGTRLSIL.